These 2 T cell receptor beta chains were all obtained from the same sample, sequenced in a study of T-cell memory formation after mild COVID-19. TCRdb re-derived calls from the 5' RACE reads in MiXCR, one entry per CDR3 protein. The sample has 300,000 or so distinct CDR3 sequences, roughly 15% seen once. The specimen was PBMCs or a T cell subset sorted from them (not recorded which). The source is a young man who had mild COVID-19 (a few samples of this study predate the infection). Cell type and time point are not known.

This clonotype appeared a few times. V usage is TRBV5-6 and J usage is TRBJ2-5, with a weak D call TRBD2 (6 bases). This CDR3 comprises 16 residues. Germline CDR1 reads SGHDT; CDR2 reads YYEEEE. The V gene lost 7 bases and the J gene lost 4 bases, with 23 bases spanning the gap. The chain's CDR3 is CASDLWRLDGRETQYF. The DNA of the CDR3 is TGTGCCAGCGACCTCTGGAGACTAGACGGACGAGAGACCCAGTACTTC.

This clonotype appeared a few times. The gene calls are TRBV2 and TRBJ2-7, with D maybe TRBD1 (7 bases). This CDR3 has 14 amino acids. Trimming cost V 6 bases and J 2 bases, with 14 bases left between them. Germline assignment: CDR1 SNHLY and CDR2 FYNNEI. The chain's CDR3 is CASSSQGGTYEQYF. As DNA, the CDR3 is TGTGCCAGCAGCTCGCAGGGGGGTACCTACGAGCAGTACTTC.